Following are 32 T cell receptor beta chains from one sample sequenced in a study of T cells in Graves' hyperthyroidism and ophthalmopathy. RNA transcripts served as the template for amplifying TCR beta CDR3 regions. In the first-round RT-PCR of the TCR CDR3, the HTBI primer set was used. TCRdb used MiXCR to reprocess the multiplex PCR reads, holding one entry per CDR3 protein. In the table there are 410,000 or so distinct CDR3 sequences, around 15% of which are singletons. Sequenced: blood. Receptor source: a man aged 18 to 29 with Graves' ophthalmopathy.

This clonotype was recorded once. It may be a read error: a sequence one base away is much more abundant. J is TRBJ2-1 and V is TRBV18, with a weak D call TRBD1 (5 bases). The CDR3 loop spans 13 amino acids. Trimming removed 8 bases from V and 11 bases from J, with 19 bases in between. The germline V gene encodes CDR1 KGHSH and CDR2 LQKENI. CDR3 in amino acids: CASHFQGANKQFF. DNA of the CDR3: TGTGCCAGCCACTTCCAAGGGGCGAATAAGCAGTTCTTC.

At least ten counts were recorded for this clonotype. This chain connects TRBV12-3 or TRBV12-4 to TRBJ2-3; 7 nucleotides agree with TRBD2. V lost 6 bases, J lost 0 bases, and 6 bases stayed unmatched. CDR3 length equals 15 residues. The chain's CDR3 is CASSWGLSSTDTQYF. As DNA, the CDR3 is TGTGCCAGCAGCTGGGGACTATCTAGCACAGATACGCAGTATTTT.

This clonotype has at least ten counts. The chain is built from TRBV24-1 and TRBJ1-2; D is undetermined. Trimming took 4 bases from V and 6 from J, leaving 14 bases between them. Germline CDR1 is KGHDR and CDR2 is SFDVKD. CDR3 length: 14 residues. CDR3 region: CATSDPRSRHGYTF. The DNA of the CDR3 is TGTGCCACCAGTGACCCGAGATCTCGACATGGCTACACCTTC.

The chain carries TRBV14 and TRBJ2-5; tentative D call: TRBD2 (6 bases). Germline V gene data show CDR1 as SGHDN and CDR2 as FVKESK. V lost 0 bases and J 0 bases, leaving 17 bases between the germline ends. The CDR3 length is 18 residues. The CDR3 loop is CASSQDGLAFAYQETQYF. DNA of the CDR3: TGTGCCAGCAGCCAAGATGGGCTAGCGTTCGCCTACCAAGAGACCCAGTACTTC.

This clonotype has at least ten counts. V and J are TRBV12-3 or TRBV12-4 and TRBJ2-5; weak D call: TRBD1 (6 bases). CDR3 size: 14 residues. V lost 6 bases, J lost 2 bases, and 13 bases lay in between. The CDR3 region has the DNA TGTGCCAGCAGCCCTGGACAGAGTCAAGAGACCCAGTACTTC. Translated, it gives CASSPGQSQETQYF.

This clonotype has ten or more counts. The chain employs TRBV2 and TRBJ2-3; perhaps TRBD1 as D (6 bases). Germline V lookup: CDR1 SNHLY, CDR2 FYNNEI. The V end was cut by 10 bases, the J end by 3 bases, with 23 bases between. The CDR3 is made up of 16 amino acids. Here the CDR3 reads CAKIKTPGAVTDTQYF. CDR3 sequence (DNA): TGTGCCAAAATTAAAACCCCAGGGGCGGTGACAGATACGCAGTATTTT.

The V and J genes are TRBV9 and TRBJ2-7; 8 positions match TRBD2. This CDR3 has 17 amino acids. Trimming removed 4 bases from V and 7 bases from J; junction bases left unmatched: 19. Germline V CDR1 and CDR2: SGDLS, YYNGEE. In DNA form, the CDR3 reads TGTGCCAGCAGCTTAGGGTGGGCGGGGGGCCCCTTGGGGGAGCAGTACTTC. Protein sequence: CASSLGWAGGPLGEQYF.

The chain links TRBV4-1 to TRBJ2-7; TRBD2 matches at 11 bases. The CDR3 has 13 amino acids. CDR1 and CDR2 (germline): MGHRA, YSYEKL. V lost 3 bases and J lost 5; bases outside the gene matches: 0. CDR3 loop: CASSQGLADEQYF. The CDR3 region has the DNA TGCGCCAGCAGCCAGGGACTAGCGGACGAGCAGTACTTC.

In this sample, this clonotype turned up a few times. The CDR3 DNA follows: TGTGCCAGCAGCCCACAAGGGGGCGGGGGGAAGGGCAATGAGCAGTTCTTC. Its protein product is CASSPQGGGGKGNEQFF. The chain couples TRBV9 to TRBJ2-1, with TRBD2 as a possible D gene (8 bases). This CDR3 has 17 residues. Trimming removed 4 bases from V and 6 bases from J, with 23 bases in between. The germline V gene has CDR1 SGDLS and CDR2 YYNGEE.

This clonotype occurred a few times. This chain uses TRBV7-9 with TRBJ2-2, with D perhaps assigned TRBD1 or TRBD2 (5 bases each). The CDR3 runs to 15 residues. Germline V gives CDR1 SEHNR, CDR2 FQNEAQ (reference sequence). Trimming cost V 4 bases and J 7 bases, with 16 bases left between them. The chain's CDR3 is CASSYAGTAGGELFF. In DNA form, the CDR3 reads TGTGCCAGCAGCTACGCCGGGACGGCGGGCGGGGAGCTGTTTTTT.

This clonotype showed up many times. The CDR3 DNA is TGTGCCAGCAGTTTTTGGGGGCCGGGGACTGAAGCTTTCTTT. Its translation is CASSFWGPGTEAFF. The chain combines TRBV27 with TRBJ1-1, with D maybe TRBD1 (6 bases). V lost 3 bases and J 5 bases, leaving 13 bases between the germline ends. Germline assignment: CDR1 MNHEY and CDR2 SMNVEV (reference sequence). The length of the CDR3 is 14 residues.

The chain combines TRBV5-6 with TRBJ1-1; 7 nucleotides match TRBD1. The CDR3 is made up of 15 amino acids. J was trimmed by 4 bases and V by 3 bases; bases with no gene match: 9. Germline CDR1 reads SGHDT; CDR2 reads YYEEEE. CDR3 nucleotide sequence: TGTGCCAGCAGCTATGAGTCGGCAGGGGGCACTGAAGCTTTCTTT. Translation gives CASSYESAGGTEAFF.

This clonotype was recorded at least ten times. The genes are TRBV12-3 or TRBV12-4 and TRBJ2-3; D unclear. This CDR3 is 16 amino acids long. The V end was cut by 3 bases, the J end by 1 base, with 14 bases between. The CDR3 DNA reads TGTGCCAGCAGTTTTATGCCGCAAGGAGGCACAGATACGCAGTATTTT. This sequence encodes CASSFMPQGGTDTQYF.

This clonotype was recorded a few times. V usage is TRBV20-1 and J usage is TRBJ2-3; D call uncertain. The germline CDR1 and CDR2 sequences are DFQATT and SNEGSKA (reference sequence). The CDR3 consists of 13 residues. Trimming took 1 base from V and 2 from J, leaving 7 bases between them. The CDR3 sequence is CSARVRFTDTQYF. CDR3 coding DNA: TGCAGTGCTAGAGTGCGGTTCACAGATACGCAGTATTTT.

This rearrangement joins TRBV6-1 to TRBJ1-1; perhaps TRBD1 as D (5 bases). V lost 5 bases to trimming and J lost 9 bases, with 10 bases between them. This CDR3 has 11 residues. From germline, CDR1 is MNHNS and CDR2 SASEGT. The CDR3 DNA reads as TGTGCCAGCAGTCCGGGGGGGAAAGCTTTCTTT. Its protein product is CASSPGGKAFF.

V gene TRBV15 combines with J gene TRBJ1-2; no firm D call. This CDR3 region has 13 residues. V shed 4 bases and J shed 1 base, with 7 bases lying between them. Germline V CDR1 and CDR2: LNHNV, YYDKDF (reference sequence). Here the CDR3 reads CATSIQDNYGYTF. In DNA form, the CDR3 reads TGTGCCACCAGCATCCAGGATAACTATGGCTACACCTTC.

A word on this clonotype: A much larger clone is a single base away; this may be a read error. J is TRBJ1-3 and V is TRBV12-3 or TRBV12-4; TRBD1 aligns across 11 bases. CDR3 size: 16 residues. This CDR3 is CAGRAADRGLGNTIYF. CDR3 in DNA: TGTGCCGGCAGAGCTGCGGACAGGGGGCTAGGAAACACCATATATTTT.

This clonotype was observed many times. V is TRBV30 and J is TRBJ2-1, with TRBD2 identical over 12 bases. The germline gives CDR1 GTSNPN, CDR2 SVGIG (reference sequence). The length of the CDR3 is 15 residues. J gave up 5 bases and V 3 bases, and 5 bases lay outside the gene matches. Here the CDR3 DNA reads TGTGCCTGGAGGAAGACTAGCGGGAGAAACAATGAGCAGTTCTTC. Amino acid sequence: CAWRKTSGRNNEQFF.

This clonotype was recorded many times. The chain carries TRBV12-3 or TRBV12-4 and TRBJ1-5; a possible D gene is TRBD1 (5 bases). The germline V and J ends were trimmed by 6 bases and 2 bases, with 14 bases remaining between them. The CDR3 totals 15 residues. The CDR3 DNA reads as TGTGCCAGCAGCCCAGGGTGGCAACGCAATCAGCCCCAGCATTTT. As protein: CASSPGWQRNQPQHF.

Many counts were recorded for this clonotype. The chain employs TRBV6-5 and TRBJ2-7; TRBD1 matches at 7 bases. CDR3 length equals 14 residues. Losses at the gene ends were 0 bases for V and 2 bases for J; bases not matched to a gene: 1. Germline CDR1 is MNHEY and CDR2 is SVGAGI. CDR3: CASSYSTGAYEQYF. The CDR3 DNA sequence: TGTGCCAGCAGTTACTCAACAGGGGCCTACGAGCAGTACTTC.

The genes are TRBV5-6 and TRBJ1-6; D is uncertain. V lost 0 bases, J lost 10 bases, and 11 bases lay in between. Per the germline V gene, CDR1 is SGHDT and CDR2 is YYEEEE. The CDR3 has 14 amino acids. The CDR3 sequence is CASSLGGGWSPLHF. The CDR3 region has the DNA TGTGCCAGCAGCTTGGGGGGAGGGTGGTCACCCCTCCACTTT.

This clonotype came up a few times. V is TRBV4-1 and J is TRBJ1-5; D perhaps matches TRBD1 (6 bases). The CDR3 runs 15 residues. Trimming shortened V by 3 bases and J by 2 bases, and 11 bases separated the two germline ends. Germline assignment: CDR1 MGHRA and CDR2 YSYEKL. The CDR3 nucleotides are TGCGCCAGCAGCCAGACACAGGGAGGCAATCAGCCCCAGCATTTT. Residues: CASSQTQGGNQPQHF.

Many counts were recorded for this clonotype. The V and J genes are TRBV29-1 and TRBJ1-1, with D unresolved. The CDR3 runs to 15 residues. V was clipped by 1 base and J by 1 base, with 13 bases between them. CDR1 and CDR2 (germline): SQVTM, ANQGSEA. The CDR3 nucleotides are TGCAGCGTTGAAGGATGGGAGGGCAGGAACACTGAAGCTTTCTTT. Amino acid sequence: CSVEGWEGRNTEAFF.

This clonotype was detected a few times. This chain connects TRBV24-1 to TRBJ2-1; D gene ambiguous. The CDR3 is 12 residues long. The germline V gene encodes CDR1 KGHDR and CDR2 SFDVKD. Trimming left V 4 bases short and J 10 bases short, with 10 bases between. The CDR3: CATSETMGEQFF. CDR3 coding DNA: TGTGCCACCAGTGAAACTATGGGGGAGCAGTTCTTC.

The chain combines TRBV7-2 with TRBJ1-2; TRBD1 matches 9 bases. The trim removed 5 bases at V and 4 bases at J, leaving 8 bases unmatched. The CDR3 has 15 amino acids. Germline V gene lookup returns CDR1 SGHTA and CDR2 FQGNSA. CDR3 region: CASSTQGALLYGYTF. The CDR3 bases are TGTGCCAGCAGCACACAGGGGGCGCTCCTCTATGGCTACACCTTC.

The chain recombines TRBV25-1 with TRBJ2-2, with D perhaps matching TRBD2 (6 bases). The CDR3 sequence is 16 residues long. V was trimmed by 0 bases and J by 1 base, leaving 9 bases between them. The germline CDR1 and CDR2 sequences are MGHDK and SYGVNS. The CDR3 sequence: CASSEYGGLNTGELFF. CDR3 DNA: TGTGCCAGCAGTGAATATGGAGGGCTGAACACCGGGGAGCTGTTTTTT. The full variable domain, rest sourced from reference TRBV25-1 and TRBJ2-2, is EADIYQTPRYLVIGTGKKITLECSQTMGHDKMYWYQQDPGMELHLIHYSYGVNSTEKGDLSSESTVSRIRTEHFPLTLESARPSHTSQYLCASSEYGGLNTGELFFGEGSRLTVL.

A remark on this clonotype: A much larger clone differs by one base, so this may be a read error. No conserved phenylalanine or tryptophan is present at the end of the CDR3, so a read error is the likely explanation. The chain has TRBV2 and TRBJ2-7, with D unclear. The CDR3 is 13 amino acids. Per germline, CDR1 SNHLY and CDR2 FYNNEI. V lost 6 bases to trimming and J lost 0 bases, with 9 bases between them. CDR3 bases: TGTGCCAGCAGGGCCGGCAGCTCCTACGAGCAGTACCTC. This codes for CASRAGSSYEQYL.

This clonotype was picked up many times. This rearrangement joins TRBV7-3 to TRBJ2-3; 10 nucleotides align to TRBD2. Germline CDR1 is SGHTA and CDR2 is FQGTGA. This CDR3 has 18 amino acids. V dropped 0 bases and J dropped 0; count of bases not matched to a gene: 6. DNA of the CDR3: TGTGCCAGCAGCTTAACTACTAGCGGGAATCCTAGCACAGATACGCAGTATTTT. The encoded protein is CASSLTTSGNPSTDTQYF.

This clonotype was observed a few times. V is TRBV10-1 and J is TRBJ1-1; D not certain. The CDR3 has 15 amino acids. Germline values: CDR1 WNHNN, CDR2 SYGVQD (reference sequence). Trimming pared 4 bases from V and 1 base from J, leaving 13 bases between. The CDR3 DNA is TGCGCCAGCAGTGCTTCAAAAGGAGGGAACACTGAAGCTTTCTTT. This sequence encodes CASSASKGGNTEAFF.

This clonotype was counted ten times or more. One junction end does not reproduce the germline sequence, and a read error may be involved. The chain links TRBV7-2 to TRBJ1-2; D unresolved. This CDR3 has 13 residues. Germline V CDR1 and CDR2: SGHTA, FQGNSA. The CDR3: CASSLEGIYGYTF. DNA of the CDR3: TGCGCCAGCAGCTTGGAAGGGATCTATGGCTACACCTTC.

This clonotype came up many times. The rearrangement links TRBV13 to TRBJ1-1; no clear D. Deletions cut 5 bases from V and 4 bases from J, with 11 bases between. The V gene's germline CDR1 is PRHDT and CDR2 FYEKMQ (reference sequence). The CDR3 spans 13 residues. The CDR3 protein is CASSGAVSTEAFF. CDR3 DNA sequence: TGTGCCAGCAGCGGAGCGGTAAGCACTGAAGCTTTCTTT.

V is TRBV6-4 and J is TRBJ2-2, with D unresolved. V was shortened by 5 bases and J by 2 bases, with 3 bases between the two germline ends. The CDR3 contains 12 residues. CDR1 and CDR2 (germline): MRHNA, SNTAGT. In DNA form, the CDR3 reads TGTGCCAGCAGTAAAAACACCGGGGAGCTGTTTTTT. Its translation is CASSKNTGELFF.